A selection of T cell receptor beta chains follows, all from one sample in a study of cytomegalovirus exposure and HLA in healthy donors. TCRdb's copy holds only in-frame clones and misses some; the assay was immunoSEQ multiplex PCR. Among about 150,000 clones, approximately 82% were seen once, and the ten largest hold under 8%. Source material: PBMCs. All receptors come from a woman in her forties or fifties in good health and CMV-seropositive. CDR3s include the opening cysteine and the closing phenylalanine or tryptophan.

V | CDR3
TRBV7-8 | CASSSPGQSTDTQYF
TRBV7-9 | CASSSVGQGKLNTIYF
TRBV19 | CASSILRSSTDTQYF
TRBV7-9 | CASSPRGNSPLHF
TRBV2 | CASSYFLAGHVNNEQFF
TRBV29-1 | CSVVRKGGGDQTEAFF
TRBV19 | CASTGQGKLTGELFF
TRBV5-1 | CASNSEAGASYNEQFF
TRBV6-5 | CASSYGGVGTDTQYF
TRBV5-6 | CASSPTTETEAFF
TRBV9 | CASGRGGSSYNEQFF
TRBV19 | CATCLWEGGLTGELFF
TRBV18 | CASSPQSGSDYGYTF
TRBV11-2 | CASSFGLAVTYEQYF
TRBV7-2 | CASSLDTKNIQYF
TRBV2 | CASIGNTEAFF
TRBV10-3 | CATGGSNQPQHF
TRBV11-2 | CASSTYLSSYNEQFF
TRBV5-6 | CASSLLNQPQHF
TRBV2 | CASRGQGLGSYEQFF
TRBV7-8 | CASSWPEVGTDTQYF
TRBV20-1 | CSARAGYEQYF
TRBV29-1 | CSVAQGASGELFF
TRBV30 | CAWEGAQGANVLTF
TRBV10-3 | CATQGSSYEQYF
TRBV6-6 | CASRGTNYGYTF
TRBV7-9 | CASSYTPNTEAFF
TRBV13 | CASSQPPGGPSTDTQYF
TRBV5-1 | CASSSGRLTGRRNTEAFF
TRBV6-6 | CASSPAGGQGNQPQHF
TRBV6-1 | CASSPSGGLTDTQYF
TRBV28 | CASSSDSRAFF
TRBV15 | CAISGVSSYNEQFF
TRBV2 | CASHRGGSGANVLTF
TRBV5-6 | CASSLVGGAGYGYTF
TRBV11-2 | CASRAPNNEQFF
TRBV13 | CASSSDTLQYEQFF
TRBV9 | CASSPEGTNQPQHF
TRBV9 | CASSGSSGLYNEQFF
TRBV6-5 | CASRVGGGNTGELFF